Listed below are T cell receptor beta chains from one sample, sequenced in a study of lymphopenia after photon versus proton radiotherapy. Repertoires were generated with immunoSEQ multiplex PCR, while TCRdb's copy carries only in-frame clones and drops some. The sample holds 35,000 to 50,000 clones, 90% to 95% seen once. The sequences come from peripheral blood, collected from a patient treated with photon-based radiotherapy. Every receptor here comes from a man between 60 and 75 years old with cholangiocarcinoma. Both conserved end residues are part of each CDR3. The order of the fields is V gene, clone size, J gene, D gene, CDR3 DNA, CDR3 protein. The D gene is left open where the match is weak. The size field is filled for only some rows; it gives once, few, many or a size class.

>TRBV28|.|TRBJ1-2|.
TGTGCCTCCTCCCCCCAGGACATTTTGAACTATGGCTACACCTTC
CASSPQDILNYGYTF
>TRBV7-8|.|TRBJ2-7|.
TGTGCCAGCAGCCCAACCATGCAGGGTTACGAGCAGTACTTC
CASSPTMQGYEQYF
>TRBV4-2|.|TRBJ2-2|TRBD2
TGTGCCAGCAGCCAAGTCGTGAGCGGGGGGGCGGCCGGGGAGCTGTTTTTT
CASSQVVSGGAAGELFF
>TRBV6-1|few|TRBJ1-5|TRBD1
TGTGCCAGCAGTGAAACCGGGACAGTCAATCAGCCCCAGCATTTT
CASSETGTVNQPQHF
>TRBV7-2|.|TRBJ2-2|TRBD1
TGTGCCAGCAGCCCGCAGGGGGCCAACACCGGGGAGCTGTTTTTT
CASSPQGANTGELFF
>TRBV27|.|TRBJ1-3|.
TGTGCCAGCAGTTTACAGGGGTACGGAAACACCATATATTTT
CASSLQGYGNTIYF
>TRBV28|.|TRBJ1-4|.
TGTGCCAGCCGACTTTTGGGCCCAGTTAATGAAAAACTGTTTTTT
CASRLLGPVNEKLFF
>TRBV28|.|TRBJ2-6|TRBD1
TGTGCCAGCAGTTTAACAGGGGGCGTTGGGGCCAACGTCCTGACTTTC
CASSLTGGVGANVLTF
>TRBV28|.|TRBJ1-4|.
TGTGCCAGCAGTAGGACGGGAAACAATGAAAAACTGTTTTTT
CASSRTGNNEKLFF
>TRBV19|few|TRBJ1-5|.
TGTGCCAGTAGTCCAGCAGGGGGCAATCAGCCCCAGCATTTT
CASSPAGGNQPQHF
>TRBV6-5|.|TRBJ2-7|TRBD2
TGTGCCAGCAGTTTTGGACTAGCGGGAGACGAGCAGTACTTC
CASSFGLAGDEQYF
>TRBV28|.|TRBJ1-5|.
TGTGCCAGCAGCAAGGGACAGCCCCAGCATTTT
CASSKGQPQHF
>TRBV10-1|.|TRBJ2-1|TRBD1
TGCGCCAGCAGTGATTTACAGGGGGTGGATGAGCAGTTCTTC
CASSDLQGVDEQFF
>TRBV28|.|TRBJ1-2|.
TGTGCCAGCAGTTTAGACAGTAACTATGGCTACACCTTC
CASSLDSNYGYTF
>TRBV2|.|TRBJ2-1|.
TGTGCCAGCAGTGAATGGGCAGGGGCGACCTACAATGAGCAGTTCTTC
CASSEWAGATYNEQFF
>TRBV5-4|.|TRBJ2-5|TRBD1
TGTGCCAGCAGCGCTAGGACAGGGGGCGTCCAGGAGACCCAGTACTTC
CASSARTGGVQETQYF
>TRBV11-2|.|TRBJ2-1|TRBD2
TGTGCCAGCAGCTTACTAGCGGGAGCCCATGAGCAGTTCTTC
CASSLLAGAHEQFF
>TRBV27|.|TRBJ2-1|.
TGTGCCTCCAGGGAGTCCCGGGGGAACTACAATGAGCAGTTCTTC
CASRESRGNYNEQFF
>TRBV20-1|few|TRBJ1-2|.
TGCAGTGCTACGGACGGCTATGGCTACACCTTC
CSATDGYGYTF
>TRBV7-9|once|TRBJ1-3|.
TGTGCCAGCAGCTTACGGGACGTAGGGCGTGGAAACACCATATATTTT
CASSLRDVGRGNTIYF
>TRBV15|.|TRBJ1-4|.
TGTGCCACCAGCAGAGATGTGGCGGAAGTTAATGAAAAACTGTTTTTT
CATSRDVAEVNEKLFF
>TRBV29-1|.|TRBJ2-5|.
TGCAGCGTTGCCCAAGAGACCCAGTACTTC
CSVAQETQYF
>TRBV28|.|TRBJ2-3|.
TGTGCCAGCACCCCCCGAGGTAGCGGCCGAACAGATACGCAGTATTTT
CASTPRGSGRTDTQYF
>TRBV5-4|.|TRBJ1-5|.
TGTGCCAGCAGCCCCGGGACGGAACCTAATCAGCCCCAGCATTTT
CASSPGTEPNQPQHF
>TRBV5-8|.|TRBJ2-7|TRBD1
TGTGCCAGCAGCCGATACAGGGGGAAAGGCGAGCAGTACTTC
CASSRYRGKGEQYF
>TRBV6-4|.|TRBJ2-7|.
TGTGCCAGCAGCCCCCCTCCCTACGAGCAGTACTTC
CASSPPPYEQYF
>TRBV5-6|.|TRBJ1-2|.
TGTGCCAGCAGCTTGCTAAACAGAAACTATGGCTACACCTTC
CASSLLNRNYGYTF
>TRBV2|.|TRBJ1-3|.
TGTGCCAGCAGTGAGTCGAGGGGAAACACCATATATTTT
CASSESRGNTIYF
>TRBV28|.|TRBJ1-1|.
TGTGCCAGCAGTCTCCCTCCCGTGATGAACACTGAAGCTTTCTTT
CASSLPPVMNTEAFF
>TRBV9|few|TRBJ1-5|.
TGTGCCAGCAGCGTAGATGGGGCCAATCAGCCCCAGCATTTT
CASSVDGANQPQHF
>TRBV11-2|.|TRBJ2-2|.
TGTGCCAGCAGCCCCCAGGGGGACTTAGTCACCGGGGAGCTGTTTTTT
CASSPQGDLVTGELFF
>TRBV11-1|.|TRBJ2-5|TRBD1
TGTGCCAGCAGCTTGGACAGGGGGCGTGAGACCCAGTACTTC
CASSLDRGRETQYF
>TRBV5-1|.|TRBJ1-6|.
TGCGCCAGCAGCTTGGGGGAGAGGAGAAATTCACCCCTCCACTTT
CASSLGERRNSPLHF
>TRBV2|.|TRBJ2-3|TRBD2
TGTGCCAGCAGTGAAAGCGGGGTGGGCACAGATACGCAGTATTTT
CASSESGVGTDTQYF
>TRBV10-3|.|TRBJ2-5|.
TGTGCCATCAGTGAGGGGGGAGAGACCCAGTACTTC
CAISEGGETQYF
>TRBV11-2|.|TRBJ1-2|.
TGTGCCAGCAGCTTAGACGAGGTGAACTATGGCTACACCTTC
CASSLDEVNYGYTF
>TRBV9|once|TRBJ2-7|.
TGTGCCAGCAGCGTAGCGGGAAGGACTGACGAGCAGTACTTC
CASSVAGRTDEQYF
>TRBV28|.|TRBJ2-7|TRBD1
TGTGCCACCATCCGACAGGGGAGTCGCGAGCAGTACTTC
CATIRQGSREQYF
>TRBV2|.|TRBJ2-1|.
TGTGCCAGCACGGAGGGATACAATGAGCAGTTCTTC
CASTEGYNEQFF
>TRBV6-6|.|TRBJ2-7|.
TGTGCCAGCAGTTCCGACTGGAACGAGCAGTACTTC
CASSSDWNEQYF
>TRBV6-1|.|TRBJ2-7|TRBD1
TGTGCCAGCATCGTACAGGGGGAATCCTACGAGCAGTACTTC
CASIVQGESYEQYF
>TRBV2|.|TRBJ1-1|.
TGTGCCAGCAGTGAATCGGTACGGAGGAACACTGAAGCTTTCTTT
CASSESVRRNTEAFF
>TRBV21-1|.|TRBJ2-6|.
TGTGCCAGCAGCAAAGAGGGCGAACTTCCCGGTTCTGGGGCCAACGTCCTGACTTTC
CASSKEGELPGSGANVLTF
>TRBV2|.|TRBJ1-4|TRBD1
TGTGCCAGCAGCGAACAGGGGGCTGGGGATGAAAAACTGTTTTTT
CASSEQGAGDEKLFF
>TRBV18|.|TRBJ2-5|.
TGTGCCAGCTCACCACTGTTAGGGGAAGAGACCCAGTACTTC
CASSPLLGEETQYF
>TRBV4-2|.|TRBJ2-2|.
TGTGCCAGCAGCCAAGGGGGGTGGGGAAGAAGCGCCGGGGAGCTGTTTTTT
CASSQGGWGRSAGELFF
>TRBV5-4|.|TRBJ2-7|.
TGTGCCAGCAGCTTCCTCGGGGCGAGCTCCTACGAGCAGTACTTC
CASSFLGASSYEQYF
>TRBV7-2|.|TRBJ1-6|.
TGTGCCAGCAGCCGCCCCGGAACGGATAATTCACCCCTCCACTTT
CASSRPGTDNSPLHF
>TRBV7-9|.|TRBJ2-3|TRBD1
TGTGCCAGCAGCGCATACCTACAGGGGATTCACGCAGATACGCAGTATTTT
CASSAYLQGIHADTQYF
>TRBV6-4|.|TRBJ2-5|.
TGTGCCAGCAGTGACCATACCGGACCATGCCAAGAGACCCAGTACTTC
CASSDHTGPCQETQYF
>TRBV27|.|TRBJ2-2|.
TGTGCCAGCAGTTTATATGGGTCCACCGGGGAGCTGTTTTTT
CASSLYGSTGELFF